The entry below gives a single T cell receptor (beta chain) sequence along with its context. The data belong to a study of blood T cell repertoires in COVID-19. For the study at large: Nucleic acid was either cDNA or gDNA, and it came from T cells, B-cell-depleted T cells, or PBMCs.

Original methodology: Reference gene primer amplification gave estimated nucleated cell counts. Using immunoSEQ multiplex PCR, the repertoire was profiled, and TCRdb retains in-frame clones only, with some absent. The V and J calls and clone size come from that table; D and trimming were worked out from the DNA. This sample carries around 100,000 clones, approximately 79% of them seen once, and the ten largest clones take 20% to 25%. Germline lookup yields CDR1 SGDLS and CDR2 YYNGEE. CDR3 size: 14 residues. With 0 bases clipped from V and 3 bases from J, the junction kept 3 bases outside the gene matches.

The source is a man in his 70s with active or convalescent COVID-19. Specimen: peripheral blood. This rearrangement joins TRBV9 to TRBJ2-7, with TRBD1 identical over 7 bases. The CDR3 loop reads CASSVGGGIYEQYF. DNA of the CDR3: TGTGCCAGCAGCGTAGGAGGGGGCATCTACGAGCAGTACTTC.